The next 3 T cell receptor beta chains were all read from a single sample in a study of blood T cell repertoires in COVID-19. Repertoires were generated with immunoSEQ multiplex PCR, while TCRdb's copy carries only in-frame clones and drops some. The table lists 90,000 to 100,000 clones, nearly 90% of them singletons. Source material: peripheral blood. All receptors come from a man between 65 and 85 years old with acute or convalescent COVID-19.

The chain links TRBV28 to TRBJ1-2; D might be TRBD1 (5 bases). The germline CDR1 and CDR2 sequences are MDHEN and SYDVKM. Deletions cut 4 bases from V and 7 bases from J, with 10 bases between. The CDR3 spans 12 residues. The CDR3 DNA reads TGTGCCAGCAGTTCAGGGTTCGCTGGCTACACCTTC. Protein product: CASSSGFAGYTF.

This clone has more than one count but fewer than ten. The chain joins TRBV28 to TRBJ1-2; 9 positions match TRBD1. The trim removed 5 bases at V and 5 bases at J, leaving 9 bases unmatched. CDR1 is MDHEN and CDR2 is SYDVKM in the germline V gene. There are 15 residues in the CDR3. The CDR3 protein is CASSPDRGDVYGYTF. CDR3 DNA sequence: TGTGCCAGCAGTCCGGACAGGGGAGATGTTTATGGCTACACCTTC.

This chain connects TRBV4-1 to TRBJ1-2, with D perhaps TRBD1 (6 bases). Between the trimmed V and J ends, which lost 6 bases and 4 bases, there was a span of 27 bases. This CDR3 has 18 residues. CDR1 is MGHRA and CDR2 is YSYEKL in the germline V gene. CDR3 sequence: CASRQNPGPIPRGYGYTF. In nucleotides, the CDR3 is TGCGCCAGCAGGCAGAATCCGGGACCGATCCCCAGGGGCTATGGCTACACCTTC.